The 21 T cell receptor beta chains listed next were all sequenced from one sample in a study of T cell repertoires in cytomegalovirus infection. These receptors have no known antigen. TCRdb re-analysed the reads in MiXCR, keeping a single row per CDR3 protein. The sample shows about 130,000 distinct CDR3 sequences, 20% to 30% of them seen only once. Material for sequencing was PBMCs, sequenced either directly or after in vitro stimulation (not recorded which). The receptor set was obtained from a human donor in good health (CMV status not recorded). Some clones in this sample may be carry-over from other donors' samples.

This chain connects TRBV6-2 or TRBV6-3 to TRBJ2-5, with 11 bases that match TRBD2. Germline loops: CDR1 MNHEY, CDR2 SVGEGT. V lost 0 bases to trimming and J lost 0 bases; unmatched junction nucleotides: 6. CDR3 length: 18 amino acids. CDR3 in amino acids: CASSYSTRLAGNQETQYF. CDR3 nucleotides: TGTGCCAGCAGTTACTCTACGCGACTAGCGGGGAACCAAGAGACCCAGTACTTC.

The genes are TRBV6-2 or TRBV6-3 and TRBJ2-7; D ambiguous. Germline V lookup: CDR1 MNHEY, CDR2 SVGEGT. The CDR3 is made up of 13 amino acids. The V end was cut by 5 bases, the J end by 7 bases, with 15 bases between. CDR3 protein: CASSPYRRSEQYV. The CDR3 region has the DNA TGTGCCAGCAGTCCCTACCGCCGCTCGGAGCAGTACGTC.

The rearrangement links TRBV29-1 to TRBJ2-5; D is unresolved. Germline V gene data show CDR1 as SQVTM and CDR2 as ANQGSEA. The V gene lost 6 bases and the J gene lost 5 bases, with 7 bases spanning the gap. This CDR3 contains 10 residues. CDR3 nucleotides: TGCAGCGTGAGGCGGGAGACCCAGTACTTC. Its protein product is CSVRRETQYF.

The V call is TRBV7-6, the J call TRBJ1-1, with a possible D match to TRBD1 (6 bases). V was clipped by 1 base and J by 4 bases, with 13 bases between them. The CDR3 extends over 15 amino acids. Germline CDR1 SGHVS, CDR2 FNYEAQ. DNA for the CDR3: TGTGCCAGCAGCTTAGTGGGGGGCAGCGGCACTGAAGCTTTCTTT. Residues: CASSLVGGSGTEAFF.

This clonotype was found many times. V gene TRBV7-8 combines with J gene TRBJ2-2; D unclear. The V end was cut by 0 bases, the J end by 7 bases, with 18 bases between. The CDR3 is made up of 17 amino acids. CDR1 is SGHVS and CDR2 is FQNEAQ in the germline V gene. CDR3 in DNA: TGTGCCAGCAGCTTAGCGCGTAGGGTCTCACCCAACGGGGAGCTGTTTTTT. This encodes CASSLARRVSPNGELFF.

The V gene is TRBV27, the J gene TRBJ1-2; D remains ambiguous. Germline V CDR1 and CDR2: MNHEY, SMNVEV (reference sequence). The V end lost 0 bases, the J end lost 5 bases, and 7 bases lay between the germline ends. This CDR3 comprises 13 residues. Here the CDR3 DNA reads TGTGCCAGCAGTTTATCGGTACTTTATGGCTACACCTTC. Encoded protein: CASSLSVLYGYTF.

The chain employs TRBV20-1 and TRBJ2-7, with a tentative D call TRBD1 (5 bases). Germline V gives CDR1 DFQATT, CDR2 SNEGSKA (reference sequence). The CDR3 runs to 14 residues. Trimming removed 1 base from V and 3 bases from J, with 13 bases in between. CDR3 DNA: TGCAGTGCTAGAGCCACAGGATTCTTCTACGAGCAGTACTTC. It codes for CSARATGFFYEQYF.

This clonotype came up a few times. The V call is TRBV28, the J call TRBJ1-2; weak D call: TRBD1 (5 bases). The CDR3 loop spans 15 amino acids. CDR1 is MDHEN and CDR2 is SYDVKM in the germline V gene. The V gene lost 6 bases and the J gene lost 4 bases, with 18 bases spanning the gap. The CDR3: CASSAPWGAGYGYTF. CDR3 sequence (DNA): TGTGCCAGCAGCGCGCCGTGGGGCGCGGGCTATGGCTACACCTTC.

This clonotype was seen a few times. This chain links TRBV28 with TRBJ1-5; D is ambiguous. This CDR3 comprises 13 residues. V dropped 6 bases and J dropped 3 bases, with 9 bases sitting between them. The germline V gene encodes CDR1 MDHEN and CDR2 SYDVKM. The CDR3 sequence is CASRGRTNQPQHF. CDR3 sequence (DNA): TGTGCCAGCAGGGGCCGGACCAATCAGCCCCAGCATTTT.

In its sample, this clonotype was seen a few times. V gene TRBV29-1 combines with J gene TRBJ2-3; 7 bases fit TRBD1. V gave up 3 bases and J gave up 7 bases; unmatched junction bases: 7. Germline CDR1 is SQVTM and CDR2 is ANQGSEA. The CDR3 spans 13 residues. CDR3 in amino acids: CSVDRQGGNTQYF. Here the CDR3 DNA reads TGCAGCGTTGATCGACAGGGTGGGAATACGCAGTATTTT.

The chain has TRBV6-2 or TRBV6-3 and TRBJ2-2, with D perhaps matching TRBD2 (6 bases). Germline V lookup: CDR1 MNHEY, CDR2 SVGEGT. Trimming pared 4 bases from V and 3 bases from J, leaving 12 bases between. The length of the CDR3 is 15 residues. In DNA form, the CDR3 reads TGTGCCAGCAGTTCCCGTAGCGGATACACCGGGGAGCTGTTTTTT. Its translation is CASSSRSGYTGELFF.

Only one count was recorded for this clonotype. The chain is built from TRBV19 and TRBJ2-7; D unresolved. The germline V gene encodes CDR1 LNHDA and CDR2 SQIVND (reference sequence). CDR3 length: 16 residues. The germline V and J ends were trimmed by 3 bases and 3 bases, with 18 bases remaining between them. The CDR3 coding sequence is TGTGCCAGTAGTATCTCCCTTGACAAGCTCCACTACGAGCAGTACTTC. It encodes CASSISLDKLHYEQYF.

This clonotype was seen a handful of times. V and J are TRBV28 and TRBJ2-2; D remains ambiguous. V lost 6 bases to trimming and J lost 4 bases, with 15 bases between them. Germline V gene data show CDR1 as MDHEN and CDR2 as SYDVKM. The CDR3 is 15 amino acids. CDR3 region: CASSPPFVGTGELFF. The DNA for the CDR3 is TGTGCCAGCAGCCCCCCGTTCGTCGGCACCGGGGAGCTGTTTTTT.

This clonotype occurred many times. Here the CDR3 reads CASSARTETYEQYF. DNA of the CDR3: TGTGCCAGCAGCGCCAGGACAGAGACCTACGAGCAGTACTTC. The J gene is TRBJ2-7, the V gene TRBV7-2; possibly TRBD1 for D (6 bases). Germline CDR1 reads SGHTA; CDR2 reads FQGNSA. This CDR3 is 14 amino acids long. V was cut by 5 bases and J by 2 bases, with 13 bases left in between.

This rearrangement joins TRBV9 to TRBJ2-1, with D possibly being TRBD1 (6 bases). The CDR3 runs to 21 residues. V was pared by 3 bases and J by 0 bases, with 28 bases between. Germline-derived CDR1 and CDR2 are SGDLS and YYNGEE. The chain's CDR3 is CASSAPLQGILVGSSYNEQFF. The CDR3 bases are TGTGCCAGCAGCGCCCCCCTACAGGGAATTTTAGTTGGGAGCTCCTACAATGAGCAGTTCTTC.

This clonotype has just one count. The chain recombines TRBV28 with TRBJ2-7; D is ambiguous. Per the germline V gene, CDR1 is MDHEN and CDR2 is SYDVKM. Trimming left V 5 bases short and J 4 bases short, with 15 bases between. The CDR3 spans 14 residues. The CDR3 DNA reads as TGTGCCAGCAGTATAAGACCTGGGAAATACGAGCAGTACGTC. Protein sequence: CASSIRPGKYEQYV.

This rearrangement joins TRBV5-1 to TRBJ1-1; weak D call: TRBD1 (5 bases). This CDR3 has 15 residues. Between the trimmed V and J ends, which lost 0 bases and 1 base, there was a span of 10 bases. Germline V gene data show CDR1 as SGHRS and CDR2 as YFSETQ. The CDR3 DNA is TGCGCCAGCAGCTTGGCGGGGGGAGGGAACACTGAAGCTTTCTTT. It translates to CASSLAGGGNTEAFF.

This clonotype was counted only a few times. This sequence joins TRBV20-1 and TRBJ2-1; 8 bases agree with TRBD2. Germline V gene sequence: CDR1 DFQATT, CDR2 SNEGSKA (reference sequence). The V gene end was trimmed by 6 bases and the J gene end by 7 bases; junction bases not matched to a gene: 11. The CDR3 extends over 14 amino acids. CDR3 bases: TGCAGTGCACTACTAGCGGTCCGTACGAATGAGCAGTTCTTC. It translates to CSALLAVRTNEQFF.

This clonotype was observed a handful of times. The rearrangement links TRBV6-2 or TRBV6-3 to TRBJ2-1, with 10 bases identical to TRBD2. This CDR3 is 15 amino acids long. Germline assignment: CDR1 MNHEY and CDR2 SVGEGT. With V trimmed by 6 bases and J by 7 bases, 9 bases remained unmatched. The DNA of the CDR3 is TGTGCCAGCAGCCCCCTAGCGGGAGTTGGGAATGAGCAGTTCTTC. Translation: CASSPLAGVGNEQFF.

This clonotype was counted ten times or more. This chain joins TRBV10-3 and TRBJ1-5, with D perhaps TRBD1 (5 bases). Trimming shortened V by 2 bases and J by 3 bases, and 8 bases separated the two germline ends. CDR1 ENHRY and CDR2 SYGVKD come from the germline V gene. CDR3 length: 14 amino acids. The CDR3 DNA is TGTGCCATCAGTGAGGTAGGGGCCAATCAGCCCCAGCATTTT. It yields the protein CAISEVGANQPQHF.

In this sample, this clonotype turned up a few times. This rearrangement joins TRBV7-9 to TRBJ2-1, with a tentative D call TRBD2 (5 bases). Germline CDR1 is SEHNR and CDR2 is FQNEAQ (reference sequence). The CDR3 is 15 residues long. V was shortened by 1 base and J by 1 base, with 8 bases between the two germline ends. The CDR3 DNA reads TGTGCCAGCAGCTTAGAGGACTCTTCCTACAATGAGCAGTTCTTC. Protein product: CASSLEDSSYNEQFF.